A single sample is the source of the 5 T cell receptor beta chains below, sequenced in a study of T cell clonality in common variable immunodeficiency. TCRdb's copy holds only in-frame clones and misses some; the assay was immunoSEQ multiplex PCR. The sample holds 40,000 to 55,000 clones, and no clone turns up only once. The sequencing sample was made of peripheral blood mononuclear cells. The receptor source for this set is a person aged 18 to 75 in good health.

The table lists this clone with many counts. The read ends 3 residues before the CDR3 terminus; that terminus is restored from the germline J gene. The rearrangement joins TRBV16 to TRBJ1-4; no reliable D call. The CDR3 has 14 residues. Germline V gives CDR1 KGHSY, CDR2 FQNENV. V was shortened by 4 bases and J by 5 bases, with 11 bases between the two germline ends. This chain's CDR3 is CASSRRHSNEKLFF. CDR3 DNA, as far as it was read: TGTGCCAGCAGCCGGCGACACTCGAATGAAAAA.

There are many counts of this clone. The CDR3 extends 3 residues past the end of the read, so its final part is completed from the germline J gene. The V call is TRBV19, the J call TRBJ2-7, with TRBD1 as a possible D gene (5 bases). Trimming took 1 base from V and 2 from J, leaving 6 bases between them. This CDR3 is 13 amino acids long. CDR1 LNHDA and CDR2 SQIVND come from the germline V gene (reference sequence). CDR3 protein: CASSIVGAYEQYF. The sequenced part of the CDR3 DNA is TGTGCCAGTAGTATAGTAGGGGCCTACGAG.

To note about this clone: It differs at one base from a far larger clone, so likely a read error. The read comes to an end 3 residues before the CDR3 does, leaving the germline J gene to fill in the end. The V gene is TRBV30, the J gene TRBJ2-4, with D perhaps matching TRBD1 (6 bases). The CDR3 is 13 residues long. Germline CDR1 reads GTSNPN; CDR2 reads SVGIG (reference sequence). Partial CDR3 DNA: TGTGCCTGGAGGGGAACAGGGAATCAGCCT. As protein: CAWRGTGNQP. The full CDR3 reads CAWRGTGNQPQYF.

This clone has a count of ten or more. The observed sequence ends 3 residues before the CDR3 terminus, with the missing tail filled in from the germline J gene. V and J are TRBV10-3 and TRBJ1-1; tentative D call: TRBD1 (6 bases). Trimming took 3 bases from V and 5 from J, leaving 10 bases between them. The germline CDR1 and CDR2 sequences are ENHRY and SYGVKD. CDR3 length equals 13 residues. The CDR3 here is CAISDRGGTEAFF. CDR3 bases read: TGTGCCATCAGTGACAGGGGAGGGACTGAA.

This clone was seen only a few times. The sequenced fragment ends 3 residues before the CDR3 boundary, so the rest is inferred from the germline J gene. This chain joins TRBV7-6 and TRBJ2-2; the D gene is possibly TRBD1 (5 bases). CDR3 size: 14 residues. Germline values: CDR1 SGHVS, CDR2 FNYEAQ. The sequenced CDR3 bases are TGTGCCAGCAGCTTGCAGGGCTACAATGAAAAG. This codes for CASSLQGYNEK. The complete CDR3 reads CASSLQGYNEKLFF. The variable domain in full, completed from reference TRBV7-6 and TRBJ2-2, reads GAGVSQSPRYKVTKRGQDVALRCDPISGHVSLYWYRQALGQGPEFLTYFNYEAQQDKSGLPNDRFSAERPEGSISTLTIQRTEQRDSAMYRCASSLQGYNEKLFFGEGSRLTVL.